What follows are 28 T cell receptor beta chains derived from one specimen sequenced in a study of cytomegalovirus exposure and HLA in healthy donors. TCRdb's copy holds only in-frame clones and misses some; the assay was immunoSEQ multiplex PCR. Among hundreds of thousands of clones, just over 85% were seen once, and the ten largest hold around 0.8%. Sequences were obtained from PBMCs. All receptors come from a woman younger than 35 in good health and CMV-seronegative.

This chain joins TRBV2 and TRBJ1-4; no clear D gene. Germline lookup yields CDR1 SNHLY and CDR2 FYNNEI. This CDR3 comprises 17 residues. Trimming took off 0 bases at V and 3 bases at J, with 14 bases between the two ends. The chain's CDR3 is CASSEALYVVANEKLFF. CDR3 sequence (DNA): TGTGCCAGCAGTGAAGCCTTGTATGTGGTAGCTAATGAAAAACTGTTTTTT. Supplemented by reference TRBV2 and TRBJ1-4, the full variable domain reads EPEVTQTPSHQVTQMGQEVILRCVPISNHLYFYWYRQILGQKVEFLVSFYNNEISEKSEIFDDQFSVERPDGSNFTLKIRSTKLEDSAMYFCASSEALYVVANEKLFFGSGTQLSVL.

The rearrangement links TRBV28 to TRBJ1-2; D unclear. Trimming stripped 1 base from V and 7 bases from J, with 19 bases between. The CDR3 sequence is 16 residues long. Germline CDR1 and CDR2: MDHEN and SYDVKM. The CDR3 loop reads CASSLSSHGAEAGYTF. The CDR3 DNA follows: TGTGCCAGCAGTTTATCATCACACGGCGCGGAGGCTGGCTACACCTTC.

This chain uses TRBV2 with TRBJ2-1; TRBD1 matches 9 bases. Per the germline V gene, CDR1 is SNHLY and CDR2 is FYNNEI. After removal of 6 bases from V and 15 bases from J, the junction contained 12 bases not matched to a gene. The CDR3 runs to 13 residues. CDR3: CASSPSGTGSGFF. In DNA form, the CDR3 reads TGTGCCAGCAGCCCGTCCGGGACAGGGAGCGGGTTCTTC.

The chain employs TRBV9 and TRBJ2-7, with 9 bases fitting TRBD1. Germline CDR1 SGDLS, CDR2 YYNGEE. V was clipped by 3 bases and J by 2 bases; unmatched bases: 3. The CDR3 has 14 amino acids. The CDR3 spells CASSGGQGPYEQYF. CDR3 coding DNA: TGTGCCAGCAGCGGGGGACAGGGACCCTACGAGCAGTACTTC. The full variable domain, its missing parts supplied by reference TRBV9 and TRBJ2-7, is DSGVTQTPKHLITATGQRVTLRCSPRSGDLSVYWYQQSLDQGLQFLIQYYNGEERAKGNILERFSAQQFPDLHSELNLSSLELGDSALYFCASSGGQGPYEQYFGPGTRLTVT.

The chain couples TRBV7-9 to TRBJ2-7; 10 bases align to TRBD1. The CDR3 has 15 residues. CDR1 SEHNR and CDR2 FQNEAQ come from the germline V gene (reference sequence). Germline trimming cut 1 base from V and 5 bases from J; bases unmatched to any gene: 5. The CDR3 protein is CASSLGGQGSHEQYF. CDR3 DNA sequence: TGTGCCAGCAGCTTAGGGGGACAGGGGTCCCACGAGCAGTACTTC.

This chain joins TRBV5-1 and TRBJ2-7; D not certain. Germline CDR1 reads SGHRS; CDR2 reads YFSETQ. This CDR3 is built from 14 residues. Trimming took 0 bases from V and 7 from J, leaving 14 bases between them. For the CDR3, the DNA is TGCGCCAGCAGCTTGGGTCCCTCTGGAGAGGAGCAGTACTTC. It yields the protein CASSLGPSGEEQYF.

V gene TRBV6-6 combines with J gene TRBJ1-2; 8 bases line up with TRBD1. Per germline, CDR1 MNHNY and CDR2 SVGAGI (reference sequence). Trimming cost V 6 bases and J 5 bases; bases outside gene matches: 11. The CDR3 spans 15 residues. The CDR3 here is CASRPGQGSGYGYTF. As DNA, the CDR3 is TGTGCCAGCAGACCCGGACAGGGATCAGGATATGGCTACACCTTC.

The chain recombines TRBV10-2 with TRBJ2-7; D may be TRBD1 (5 bases). This CDR3 has 15 amino acids. CDR1 and CDR2 (germline): WSHSY, SAAADI. V shed 2 bases and J shed 5 bases, with 16 bases lying between them. The CDR3 DNA reads TGCGCCAGCAGTGAGCCCCTAGACAGCAGGGACGAGCAGTACTTC. This translates into CASSEPLDSRDEQYF.

The chain uses TRBV2 and TRBJ2-7; 8 bases line up with TRBD1. V was pared by 1 base and J by 4 bases, with 9 bases of the junction left unmatched. The CDR3 sequence is 16 residues long. CDR1 and CDR2 (germline): SNHLY, FYNNEI. The CDR3 region is CASSEGMSTGGYEQYF. In DNA, the CDR3 is TGTGCCAGCAGTGAAGGAATGTCTACAGGGGGGTACGAGCAGTACTTC.

The rearrangement links TRBV9 to TRBJ1-5, with 7 bases matching TRBD1. The germline gives CDR1 SGDLS, CDR2 YYNGEE. The CDR3 totals 17 residues. J gave up 1 base and V 3 bases, and 10 bases lay outside the gene matches. This chain's CDR3 is CASSAGIDRDSNQPQHF. The CDR3 bases are TGTGCCAGCAGCGCGGGGATCGACAGGGACAGCAATCAGCCCCAGCATTTT.

The rearrangement joins TRBV11-1 to TRBJ2-2; D is undetermined. Germline CDR1 SGHAT, CDR2 FQDESV (reference sequence). V was shortened by 5 bases and J by 10 bases, with 11 bases between the two germline ends. CDR3 length equals 12 residues. CDR3 sequence: CASSPTGPELFF. The CDR3 DNA follows: TGTGCCAGCAGCCCCACCGGTCCGGAGCTGTTTTTT.

J is TRBJ2-2 and V is TRBV9; 12 bases map to TRBD2. Germline lookup yields CDR1 SGDLS and CDR2 YYNGEE. The CDR3 has 16 residues. The V and J ends lost 6 bases and 1 base, in that order; junction bases with no gene match: 4. As DNA, the CDR3 is TGTGCCAGCACCCCGACTAGCGGGGGGAACACCGGGGAGCTGTTTTTT. This codes for CASTPTSGGNTGELFF.

This clone has just a few counts. The V call is TRBV7-2, the J call TRBJ1-4; 7 nucleotides match TRBD1. Germline CDR1 SGHTA, CDR2 FQGNSA. The CDR3 runs 14 residues. The V and J ends lost 6 bases and 8 bases, in that order; junction bases with no gene match: 9. The CDR3 is CASRRRQGGEKLFF. For the CDR3, the DNA is TGTGCCAGCAGACGCCGACAGGGTGGCGAAAAACTGTTTTTT.

CDR3 amino acids: CAWSTKQGAGGNQPQHF. The CDR3 nucleotides read TGTGCCTGGAGTACCAAACAGGGGGCCGGCGGCAATCAGCCCCAGCATTTT. This chain joins TRBV30 and TRBJ1-5; 9 bases align to TRBD1. V trimming: 2 bases; J trimming: 2 bases; junction bases outside the gene matches: 10. The CDR3 contains 17 residues. Germline lookup yields CDR1 GTSNPN and CDR2 SVGIG (reference sequence).

V is TRBV29-1 and J is TRBJ1-3; no clear D. The ends were cut back, 7 bases at V and 4 bases at J, with 8 bases in the middle. The CDR3 is 11 amino acids. Germline CDR1 is SQVTM and CDR2 is ANQGSEA. Written as DNA, the CDR3 is TGCAGCGCCCGAGTGGGAAACACCATATATTTT. This codes for CSARVGNTIYF.

The chain joins TRBV28 to TRBJ2-2, with 13 bases identical to TRBD2. Germline V gives CDR1 MDHEN, CDR2 SYDVKM. CDR3 length: 16 residues. J lost 4 bases, V lost 6 bases, and 5 bases had no gene match. CDR3 amino acids: CASSTRLAGGTGELFF. In DNA, the CDR3 is TGTGCCAGCAGCACTAGACTAGCGGGGGGCACCGGGGAGCTGTTTTTT.

The CDR3 region is CSVEDGGRRARDTQYF. For the CDR3, the DNA is TGCAGCGTTGAAGATGGGGGCAGGCGGGCCAGGGATACGCAGTATTTT. The chain couples TRBV29-1 to TRBJ2-3, with TRBD1 as a possible D gene (6 bases). The CDR3 loop spans 16 amino acids. Trimming shortened V by 0 bases and J by 6 bases, and 19 bases separated the two germline ends. CDR1 and CDR2 from the germline V gene are SQVTM and ANQGSEA.

This clone has only a few counts. The chain uses TRBV6-5 and TRBJ1-2; D is possibly TRBD1 (6 bases). The CDR3 is 14 amino acids. With 5 bases removed from V and 7 bases from J, the gap between germline ends came to 17 bases. Looked up from germline, CDR1 is MNHEY and CDR2 is SVGAGI. The CDR3 loop is CASSPTPGGPGYTF. CDR3 nucleotides: TGTGCCAGCAGTCCGACCCCCGGGGGGCCTGGCTACACCTTC.

This chain links TRBV11-1 with TRBJ1-2; 8 bases are shared with TRBD1. Trimming took 2 bases from V and 5 from J; bases not matched to a gene: 4. The germline CDR1 and CDR2 sequences are SGHAT and FQDESV (reference sequence). The CDR3 has 14 amino acids. CDR3 region: CASSLRTGSYGYTF. The CDR3 DNA reads as TGTGCCAGCAGCTTAAGGACAGGGTCTTATGGCTACACCTTC.

The gene calls are TRBV15 and TRBJ2-1; D remains ambiguous. The germline V gene has CDR1 LNHNV and CDR2 YYDKDF (reference sequence). The CDR3 runs 12 residues. Trimming shortened V by 2 bases and J by 10 bases, and 9 bases separated the two germline ends. CDR3 loop: CATSRRYGEQFF. The CDR3 nucleotides read TGTGCCACCAGCAGACGATATGGCGAGCAGTTCTTC.

The rearrangement joins TRBV28 to TRBJ1-5; D may be TRBD1 (6 bases). Germline loops: CDR1 MDHEN, CDR2 SYDVKM. There are 17 residues in the CDR3. V lost 3 bases and J 4 bases, leaving 19 bases between the germline ends. The CDR3 bases are TGTGCCAGCAGTTTGAGGGGCTACAGGGCCCCTAATCAGCCCCAGCATTTT. This sequence encodes CASSLRGYRAPNQPQHF.

This clone came up once. The rearrangement joins TRBV28 to TRBJ2-7, with 8 nucleotides matching TRBD2. J was trimmed by 5 bases and V by 5 bases; bases with no gene match: 11. This CDR3 has 15 amino acids. Per germline, CDR1 MDHEN and CDR2 SYDVKM. DNA of the CDR3: TGTGCCAGCAGTCCCGGTCAGCGGGGGCACCACGAGCAGTACTTC. Amino acid sequence: CASSPGQRGHHEQYF. The full variable domain, completed using reference TRBV28 and TRBJ2-7, is DVKVTQSSRYLVKRTGEKVFLECVQDMDHENMFWYRQDPGLGLRLIYFSYDVKMKEKGDIPEGYSVSREKKERFSLILESASTNQTSMYLCASSPGQRGHHEQYFGPGTRLTVT.

CDR3 region: CASSPEAVTYGYTF. CDR3 DNA sequence: TGTGCCAGCTCACCTGAGGCAGTAACGTATGGCTACACCTTC. This chain connects TRBV18 to TRBJ1-2, with no clear D. The CDR3 covers 14 residues. Germline loops: CDR1 KGHSH, CDR2 LQKENI. V lost 3 bases and J 5 bases, leaving 13 bases between the germline ends. The variable domain in full, with the rest retrieved from reference TRBV18 and TRBJ1-2, is NAGVMQNPRHLVRRRGQEARLRCSPMKGHSHVYWYRQLPEEGLKFMVYLQKENIIDESGMPKERFSAEFPKEGPSILRIQQVVRGDSAAYFCASSPEAVTYGYTFGSGTRLTVV.

The V gene is TRBV29-1, the J gene TRBJ1-2; no reliable D call. CDR1 SQVTM and CDR2 ANQGSEA come from the germline V gene. Trimming stripped 2 bases from V and 3 bases from J, with 7 bases between. The CDR3 loop spans 12 amino acids. The CDR3 coding sequence is TGCAGCGTTGAATGGGCAGACTATGGCTACACCTTC. Amino acids: CSVEWADYGYTF.

The chain has TRBV27 and TRBJ1-5, with 9 nucleotides matching TRBD1. Trimming took 6 bases from V and 10 from J; bases not matched to a gene: 10. Germline V CDR1 and CDR2: MNHEY, SMNVEV (reference sequence). This CDR3 is 14 amino acids long. CDR3 protein: CASRRTGVVRPQHF. The CDR3 bases are TGTGCCAGCAGAAGGACAGGGGTTGTTCGACCCCAGCATTTT.

This clone appeared a few times. The chain has TRBV27 and TRBJ2-7; 9 positions match TRBD1. With 6 bases clipped from V and 6 bases from J, the junction kept 15 bases outside the gene matches. Germline CDR1 reads MNHEY; CDR2 reads SMNVEV (reference sequence). The CDR3 length is 16 residues. The CDR3 DNA is TGTGCCAGCAGGTCTACAGGGGGCGCAGGAAATTCCGAGCAGTACTTC. Its protein is CASRSTGGAGNSEQYF.

The V and J genes are TRBV18 and TRBJ2-1; tentatively, D is TRBD2 (6 bases). Trimming removed 3 bases from V and 7 bases from J, with 16 bases in between. This CDR3 has 15 amino acids. Germline V gives CDR1 KGHSH, CDR2 LQKENI. This CDR3 is CASSPSGGPKNEQFF. The CDR3 nucleotides read TGTGCCAGCTCACCTTCCGGGGGACCCAAAAATGAGCAGTTCTTC.

The chain has TRBV9 and TRBJ1-1; D is perhaps TRBD1 (5 bases). This CDR3 comprises 13 residues. Trimming stripped 4 bases from V and 6 bases from J, with 13 bases between. Germline-derived CDR1 and CDR2 are SGDLS and YYNGEE. The CDR3 DNA sequence: TGTGCCAGCAGCTTGGGGGGTAGGGCTGAAGCTTTCTTT. It is translated as CASSLGGRAEAFF.